This T cell receptor (beta chain) was captured by sequencing in a study of blood T cell repertoires in COVID-19. Study in general: PBMCs, B-cell-depleted T cells, or T cells were the source of the cDNA or gDNA that made up the material.

Profiling relied on immunoSEQ multiplex PCR, and the TCRdb table lists in-frame clones only, not all of them. The sample has nearly 300,000 clones; approximately 88% are singletons. V shed 1 base and J shed 2 bases, with 3 bases lying between them. This CDR3 comprises 14 residues. Germline-derived CDR1 and CDR2 are LGHDT and YNNKEL (reference sequence). The source of this sequence is a woman under 40 who had recovered from COVID-19. The V call is TRBV3-1 (or the pseudogene TRBV3-2), the J call TRBJ2-6; unclear D gene. Sample: peripheral blood. CDR3: CASSQGAGANVLTF. For the CDR3, the DNA is TGTGCCAGCAGCCAAGGCGCTGGGGCCAACGTCCTGACTTTC.